This T cell receptor beta chain was captured by sequencing in a study of blood T cell repertoires in COVID-19. The overall study: Acute and convalescent COVID-19 specimens originated in the United States, Italy and Spain. T cells, B-cell-depleted T cells, or PBMCs provided the cDNA or gDNA that served as material.

The germline CDR1 and CDR2 sequences are SGHVS and FQNEAQ. The CDR3 consists of 15 residues. Unmatched junction bases numbered 9, after V lost 4 bases and J lost 4 bases. Method: immunoSEQ multiplex PCR; TCRdb's copy keeps in-frame clones and lacks some. The top ten hold approximately 2.6% of the sample, which has a few hundred thousand clones, about 91% seen once. Sequenced input: peripheral blood. The sequence came from a person under 35 with COVID-19, enrolled during active disease. V and J are TRBV7-8 and TRBJ2-7; the match to TRBD1 covers 8 bases. The DNA for the CDR3 is TGTGCCAGCAGCTCAAGGACAGGGTCGGGGTACGAGCAGTACTTC. Translating gives CASSSRTGSGYEQYF.